A single sample is the source of the 7 T cell receptor beta chains below, sequenced in a study of T cell responses to AZD1222 COVID-19 vaccine (dated by TCRdb to the early 2020s). Library generation was performed with the immunoSEQ multiplex PCR assay. Imported from immuneACCESS, the table was reduced by TCRdb to in-frame sequences with V and J called. These copies leave out some clones; in studies compared against another copy, an unresolved V gene accounts for under half, and the cause of the remainder is not known. This sample has tens of thousands of clones in its table, and around 90% of those were observed once. 14% to 15% of the sample lies in the top ten. The time point label, as the study defines it: baseline before first vaccination. Sample: peripheral blood, taken on day 0 of AZD1222 vaccination. Receptor source: an adult in good health.

This chain links TRBV7-2 with TRBJ2-1; 12 bases map to TRBD2. From germline, CDR1 is SGHTA and CDR2 FQGNSA. The CDR3 extends over 19 amino acids. The J segment lost 6 bases and the V segment lost 5 bases, leaving 17 bases of the junction unmatched. The CDR3 protein is CASSLQPASGRAIGNEQFF. In nucleotides, the CDR3 is TGTGCCAGCAGCCTCCAGCCGGCTAGCGGGAGGGCCATAGGCAATGAGCAGTTCTTC.

The chain joins TRBV6-5 to TRBJ1-5; D might be TRBD1 (5 bases). Germline CDR1 reads MNHEY; CDR2 reads SVGAGI. V lost 6 bases and J 6 bases, leaving 15 bases between the germline ends. The CDR3 has 14 residues. CDR3 sequence: CASSGLQEVQPQHF. The CDR3 DNA reads TGTGCCAGCAGCGGACTACAGGAGGTTCAGCCCCAGCATTTT.

The chain employs TRBV5-4 and TRBJ1-1; no clear D. V gave up 5 bases and J gave up 1 base, with 6 bases separating them. Germline CDR1 is SGHNT and CDR2 is YYREEE (reference sequence). The CDR3 consists of 12 residues. The CDR3 region has the DNA TGTGCCAGCAGGCGGACGAACACTGAAGCTTTCTTT. As protein: CASRRTNTEAFF. Full variable domain (missing parts from reference TRBV5-4 and TRBJ1-1): ETGVTQSPTHLIKTRGQQVTLRCSSQSGHNTVSWYQQALGQGPQFIFQYYREEENGRGNFPPRFSGLQFPNYSSELNVNALELDDSALYLCASRRTNTEAFFGQGTRLTVV.

The sample holds a few counts of this clone. The V and J genes are TRBV4-1 and TRBJ2-1, with 7 bases aligning to TRBD1. Per germline, CDR1 MGHRA and CDR2 YSYEKL. V lost 4 bases, J lost 12 bases, and 12 bases stayed unmatched. The CDR3 is 14 residues long. As DNA, the CDR3 is TGCGCCAGCAGCCTCCAAAGCGAGGGGGCGGGGCAGTTCTTC. Protein sequence: CASSLQSEGAGQFF.

The rearrangement joins TRBV18 to TRBJ1-1; 7 nucleotides agree with TRBD1. Germline lookup yields CDR1 KGHSH and CDR2 LQKENI. With V trimmed by 6 bases and J by 0 bases, 10 bases remained unmatched. The CDR3 consists of 16 residues. The CDR3 spells CASSLTGTEMNTEAFF. The DNA of the CDR3 is TGTGCCAGCTCCCTAACCGGGACAGAGATGAACACTGAAGCTTTCTTT.

The chain recombines TRBV6-6 with TRBJ1-6; no reliable D call. This CDR3 has 14 residues. V was trimmed by 1 base and J by 10 bases, leaving 11 bases between them. Germline assignment: CDR1 MNHNY and CDR2 SVGAGI (reference sequence). The CDR3 spells CASSYLGSESPLHF. The CDR3 DNA sequence: TGTGCCAGCAGTTACTTGGGAAGTGAGTCACCCCTCCACTTT.

The J gene is TRBJ2-3, the V gene TRBV13; TRBD1 matches at 9 bases. V was clipped by 5 bases and J by 1 base; unmatched bases: 4. The CDR3 spans 15 residues. CDR1 PRHDT and CDR2 FYEKMQ come from the germline V gene (reference sequence). CDR3 sequence (DNA): TGTGCCAGCAGCCCGGGACAGGGTGGCACAGATACGCAGTATTTT. This translates into CASSPGQGGTDTQYF. The full variable domain, its missing parts supplied by reference TRBV13 and TRBJ2-3, is AAGVIQSPRHLIKEKRETATLKCYPIPRHDTVYWYQQGPGQDPQFLISFYEKMQSDKGSIPDRFSAQQFSDYHSELNMSSLELGDSALYFCASSPGQGGTDTQYFGPGTRLTVL.